These 30 T cell receptor beta chains share one sample of origin, sequenced in a study of T-cell reconstitution after alpha-beta-depleted transplantation in children. Preparation of the TCRbeta library used unique molecular identifiers. TCRdb reprocessed the PCR reads with MiXCR, giving one entry per CDR3 protein. The sample lists over 150,000 distinct CDR3 sequences; 13% to 15% were seen once. The input for sequencing was PBMCs from the stem cell graft donor, taken from the stem cell graft. The receptor source for this set is a human donor who donated a stem cell graft to a child with acute lymphoblastic leukemia.

The chain links TRBV24-1 to TRBJ2-7, with 7 positions matching TRBD1. Germline V gene sequence: CDR1 KGHDR, CDR2 SFDVKD. V was pared by 2 bases and J by 2 bases, with 2 bases of the junction left unmatched. This CDR3 comprises 14 residues. The CDR3 region is CATSDSDRAYEQYF. The CDR3 nucleotides read TGTGCCACCAGTGATTCCGACAGGGCCTACGAGCAGTACTTC.

Many counts were recorded for this clonotype. The rearrangement uses TRBV5-5 and TRBJ2-2; D perhaps matches TRBD2 (5 bases). CDR3 length equals 13 residues. CDR1 is SGHKS and CDR2 is YYEKEE in the germline V gene (reference sequence). V was cut by 1 base and J by 7 bases, with 8 bases left in between. CDR3 bases: TGTGCCAGCAGCTTGCTGGCGGGCGGGGAGCTGTTTTTT. Its protein is CASSLLAGGELFF.

This clonotype has ten or more counts. The chain has TRBV5-6 and TRBJ1-4, with D unclear. Deletions cut 4 bases from V and 8 bases from J, with 9 bases between. This CDR3 contains 12 residues. From germline, CDR1 is SGHDT and CDR2 YYEEEE. This chain's CDR3 is CASSILSEKLFF. The CDR3 nucleotides read TGTGCCAGCAGCATCTTATCCGAAAAACTGTTTTTT.

This clonotype was detected once. This chain connects TRBV10-2 to TRBJ2-3; 10 bases match TRBD2. The germline gives CDR1 WSHSY, CDR2 SAAADI. There are 17 residues in the CDR3. The V segment lost 6 bases and the J segment 0 bases; nucleotides outside the gene matches: 9. The CDR3 is CASRGLAGVASTDTQYF. DNA for the CDR3: TGCGCCAGCAGGGGGCTAGCGGGAGTCGCTAGCACAGATACGCAGTATTTT.

Only a few counts were recorded for this clonotype. The chain uses TRBV27 and TRBJ1-2, with TRBD1 matching 8 bases. CDR1 MNHEY and CDR2 SMNVEV come from the germline V gene (reference sequence). V lost 6 bases, J lost 8 bases, and 8 bases stayed unmatched. The CDR3 is 13 residues long. The CDR3: CASRQGQANGYTF. Written as DNA, the CDR3 is TGTGCCAGCAGGCAGGGACAGGCAAACGGCTACACCTTC.

This clonotype showed up many times. V is TRBV11-2 and J is TRBJ2-2; tentative D call: TRBD2 (6 bases). Between the trimmed V and J ends, which lost 7 bases and 1 base, there was a span of 13 bases. The CDR3 runs to 15 residues. CDR1 and CDR2 from the germline V gene are SGHAT and FQNNGV. The CDR3: CASMIGTQNTGELFF. CDR3 nucleotides: TGTGCCAGCATGATAGGGACTCAGAACACCGGGGAGCTGTTTTTT.

This clonotype was counted at least ten times. The V call is TRBV5-1, the J call TRBJ2-7, with 11 bases identical to TRBD2. This CDR3 has 15 amino acids. Looked up from germline, CDR1 is SGHRS and CDR2 is YFSETQ. J was trimmed by 2 bases and V by 5 bases; bases with no gene match: 6. The CDR3 DNA follows: TGCGCCAGCAGTAAGCTAGCGGGAGGAACCTACGAGCAGTACTTC. This gives the protein CASSKLAGGTYEQYF.

This clonotype was counted at least ten times. V and J are TRBV9 and TRBJ2-3, with 9 bases lining up with TRBD2. V lost 0 bases, J lost 10 bases, and 12 bases stayed unmatched. The CDR3 consists of 16 residues. Per the germline V gene, CDR1 is SGDLS and CDR2 is YYNGEE. The CDR3 is CASSVENSGRYEAQYF. The DNA of the CDR3 is TGTGCCAGCAGCGTAGAGAATAGCGGGAGATACGAGGCGCAGTATTTT.

This clonotype has a count of ten or more. This chain joins TRBV4-1 and TRBJ2-3; perhaps D is TRBD1 or TRBD2 (5 bases each). V lost 7 bases to trimming and J lost 3 bases, with 14 bases between them. CDR3 length equals 14 residues. CDR1 MGHRA and CDR2 YSYEKL come from the germline V gene. This CDR3 reads CASTEGSWTDTQYF. For the CDR3, the DNA is TGCGCCAGCACCGAGGGGTCCTGGACAGATACGCAGTATTTT.

Concerning this clonotype itself: Being one base from a much bigger clone, this may be a read error. This chain links TRBV25-1 with TRBJ2-1; 7 nucleotides line up with TRBD2. V was clipped by 7 bases and J by 5 bases; unmatched bases: 8. Per germline, CDR1 MGHDK and CDR2 SYGVNS. CDR3 length: 14 amino acids. CDR3 residues: CASIKGSGNNEQFF. The CDR3 nucleotides are TGTGCCAGCATTAAGGGGAGCGGGAACAATGAGCAGTTCTTC.

This clonotype showed up many times. V is TRBV12-3 or TRBV12-4 and J is TRBJ1-2; D remains unclear. V shed 3 bases and J shed 2 bases, with 10 bases lying between them. CDR3 length equals 14 residues. The CDR3 loop is CASSFGQLNYGYTF. The DNA of the CDR3 is TGTGCCAGCAGTTTTGGTCAGCTGAACTATGGCTACACCTTC.

This clonotype has at least ten counts. The genes are TRBV5-5 and TRBJ2-2; D is uncertain. Trimming took 5 bases from V and 8 from J, leaving 10 bases between them. This CDR3 region has 12 residues. Germline V gives CDR1 SGHKS, CDR2 YYEKEE (reference sequence). CDR3 in DNA: TGTGCCAGCAGTACCCCAGCAGGGGAGCTGTTTTTT. Translated, it gives CASSTPAGELFF.

This clonotype was observed many times. The chain combines TRBV5-1 with TRBJ1-2; 10 nucleotides match TRBD1. The junction had 5 bases not matched to a gene; V was cut back by 0 bases and J by 0 bases. This CDR3 spans 17 amino acids. The germline V gene has CDR1 SGHRS and CDR2 YFSETQ. The CDR3 is CASSLDDRGLANYGYTF. As DNA, the CDR3 is TGCGCCAGCAGCTTGGATGACAGGGGGCTAGCTAACTATGGCTACACCTTC. The full variable domain, rest sourced from reference TRBV5-1 and TRBJ1-2, is KAGVTQTPRYLIKTRGQQVTLSCSPISGHRSVSWYQQTPGQGLQFLFEYFSETQRNKGNFPGRFSGRQFSNSRSEMNVSTLELGDSALYLCASSLDDRGLANYGYTFGSGTRLTVV.

In its sample, this clonotype was seen many times. The chain recombines TRBV12-3 or TRBV12-4 with TRBJ2-1; TRBD2 matches 10 bases. The CDR3 is 15 amino acids. The J segment lost 6 bases and the V segment lost 6 bases, leaving 8 bases of the junction unmatched. The CDR3 protein is CASSSNGLAVNEQFF. The DNA for the CDR3 is TGTGCCAGCAGCTCCAACGGACTAGCGGTCAATGAGCAGTTCTTC.

The chain joins TRBV7-4 to TRBJ2-1; 11 nucleotides agree with TRBD1. CDR3 size: 15 residues. V lost 3 bases to trimming and J lost 6 bases; unmatched junction nucleotides: 4. The germline V gene encodes CDR1 SGHVT and CDR2 SQSDAQ. The CDR3 reads CASSFTGTGGNEQFF. The DNA for the CDR3 is TGTGCCAGCAGCTTTACCGGGACAGGGGGCAATGAGCAGTTCTTC. Using reference TRBV7-4 and TRBJ2-1 for the parts outside the CDR3, the full variable domain is GAGVSQSPRYKVAKRGRDVALRCDSISGHVTLYWYRQTLGQGSEVLTYSQSDAQRDKSGRPSGRFSAERPERSVSTLKIQRTEQGDSAVYLCASSFTGTGGNEQFFGPGTRLTVL.

At least ten counts were recorded for this clonotype. V gene TRBV12-3 or TRBV12-4 combines with J gene TRBJ1-1; TRBD1 aligns across 11 bases. V dropped 8 bases and J dropped 0; count of bases not matched to a gene: 2. The CDR3 covers 14 residues. The CDR3 is CASRDRGMNTEAFF. The CDR3 DNA sequence: TGTGCCAGCCGGGACAGGGGGATGAACACTGAAGCTTTCTTT.

This clonotype was recorded at least ten times. The chain recombines TRBV5-1 with TRBJ2-2; 10 bases map to TRBD2. V was clipped by 4 bases and J by 5 bases; unmatched bases: 5. Germline V gene lookup returns CDR1 SGHRS and CDR2 YFSETQ. The CDR3 runs 15 residues. The CDR3 DNA sequence: TGCGCCAGCAGCCGGACTAGCGGATATACCGGGGAGCTGTTTTTT. It specifies CASSRTSGYTGELFF.

This rearrangement joins TRBV7-2 to TRBJ2-1; tentative D call: TRBD2 (6 bases). V lost 5 bases to trimming and J lost 0 bases, with 14 bases between them. Germline values: CDR1 SGHTA, CDR2 FQGNSA. The CDR3 sequence is 16 residues long. The CDR3 loop reads CASSLYHGSSYNEQFF. The CDR3 DNA sequence: TGTGCCAGCAGCCTTTACCACGGGAGCTCCTACAATGAGCAGTTCTTC.

This chain connects TRBV5-1 to TRBJ2-2; TRBD2 matches 7 bases. The CDR3 spans 16 residues. V shed 4 bases and J 5 bases; nucleotides not matched to a gene: 11. The germline V gene has CDR1 SGHRS and CDR2 YFSETQ. The CDR3 here is CASSLVGGRVTGELFF. As DNA, the CDR3 is TGCGCCAGCAGCCTTGTAGGCGGGAGAGTGACCGGGGAGCTGTTTTTT.

To note about this clonotype: A much larger clonotype is one base distant, so this may be a read error. J is TRBJ2-7 and V is TRBV5-1; weak D call: TRBD1 (5 bases). The CDR3 length is 15 residues. CDR1 SGHRS and CDR2 YFSETQ come from the germline V gene. The CDR3 DNA reads as TGCGCCAGCAGCCCTGACAGCCGAAGCTCCTACGAGCAGTGCTTC. It is translated as CASSPDSRSSYEQCF.

The sample holds many counts of this clonotype. The chain recombines TRBV5-1 with TRBJ2-2, with D maybe TRBD2 (6 bases). The CDR3 is 15 residues long. The germline V gene has CDR1 SGHRS and CDR2 YFSETQ. V dropped 5 bases and J dropped 4 bases, with 15 bases sitting between them. CDR3 sequence reads: CASRVGPAGTGELFF. DNA of the CDR3: TGCGCCAGCAGGGTCGGGCCAGCGGGCACCGGGGAGCTGTTTTTT.

CDR3 residues: CSVEDPGLGGYTF. The CDR3 nucleotides read TGCAGCGTTGAAGATCCGGGTCTGGGGGGCTACACCTTC. The rearrangement uses TRBV29-1 and TRBJ1-2; the D is unclear. Trimming took off 0 bases at V and 8 bases at J, with 13 bases between the two ends. Per germline, CDR1 SQVTM and CDR2 ANQGSEA. This CDR3 spans 13 amino acids.

This rearrangement joins TRBV29-1 to TRBJ2-1; 8 nucleotides match TRBD2. Per the germline V gene, CDR1 is SQVTM and CDR2 is ANQGSEA. V shed 8 bases and J 7 bases; nucleotides not matched to a gene: 13. This CDR3 is 14 amino acids long. The CDR3 protein is CSFRPGGRWNEQFF. The CDR3 region has the DNA TGCAGCTTTAGGCCGGGAGGGAGGTGGAATGAGCAGTTCTTC.

This clonotype was counted at least ten times. DNA of the CDR3: TGCAGCGTTGACGGCGACACAGATACGCAGTATTTT. Translating gives CSVDGDTDTQYF. This rearrangement joins TRBV29-1 to TRBJ2-3; D is unclear. The CDR3 consists of 12 residues. CDR1 is SQVTM and CDR2 is ANQGSEA in the germline V gene. The V and J ends lost 3 bases and 2 bases respectively, with 6 bases between them.

This clonotype has a count of ten or more. The chain links TRBV5-1 to TRBJ2-1; 12 nucleotides match TRBD2. This CDR3 spans 15 amino acids. J gave up 4 bases and V 3 bases, and 2 bases lay outside the gene matches. Per the germline V gene, CDR1 is SGHRS and CDR2 is YFSETQ. Here the CDR3 DNA reads TGCGCCAGCAGCTGGGGGACTAGCGGGTACAATGAGCAGTTCTTC. Translating gives CASSWGTSGYNEQFF.

The chain recombines TRBV20-1 with TRBJ2-3; a weak D match, TRBD1 (5 bases). Germline assignment: CDR1 DFQATT and CDR2 SNEGSKA (reference sequence). V lost 0 bases and J 2 bases, leaving 15 bases between the germline ends. This CDR3 comprises 16 residues. DNA of the CDR3: TGCAGTGCTAGAGATACTGCAGGGTCTCTCACAGATACGCAGTATTTT. Translating gives CSARDTAGSLTDTQYF.

This clonotype was seen at least ten times. This sequence joins TRBV27 and TRBJ2-5, with a tentative D call TRBD2 (5 bases). V gave up 6 bases and J gave up 3 bases, with 17 bases separating them. CDR1 is MNHEY, CDR2 SMNVEV, per germline (reference sequence). The length of the CDR3 is 15 residues. The CDR3 sequence is CASSRRSGHKETQYF. CDR3 bases: TGTGCCAGCAGCCGTCGCAGCGGCCACAAAGAGACCCAGTACTTC.

Many counts were recorded for this clonotype. The chain employs TRBV20-1 and TRBJ2-3; no definite D call. V lost 3 bases and J 3 bases, leaving 10 bases between the germline ends. The germline gives CDR1 DFQATT, CDR2 SNEGSKA (reference sequence). The CDR3 loop spans 13 amino acids. DNA of the CDR3: TGCAGTGCTAGCGTTGCTTCAACAGATACGCAGTATTTT. It yields the protein CSASVASTDTQYF.

This clonotype was detected a few times. This chain uses TRBV7-6 with TRBJ2-7; D is unclear. CDR3 length equals 13 residues. Germline-derived CDR1 and CDR2 are SGHVS and FNYEAQ. V shed 4 bases and J shed 6 bases, with 13 bases lying between them. The CDR3 here is CASSSSSVGEQYF. DNA for the CDR3: TGTGCCAGCAGCTCCTCCTCGGTCGGCGAGCAGTACTTC.

This clonotype has a count of ten or more. The V call is TRBV12-3 or TRBV12-4, the J call TRBJ1-5; D is unclear. This CDR3 is built from 14 residues. The germline V and J ends were trimmed by 5 bases and 2 bases, with 10 bases remaining between them. The CDR3, as DNA: TGTGCCAGCAGTCCCCTCGGCCGCAATCAGCCCCAGCATTTT. The encoded protein is CASSPLGRNQPQHF.